This TCR beta chain is from a study of OX40 agonist ivuxolimab in advanced cancers. Study as a whole: The patients received agonistic anti-OX40 (CD134) antibody ivuxolimab.

Patients had blood sampled at baseline and again on cycle 4 day 1 and cycle 7 day 1. Produced via immunoSEQ multiplex PCR; TCRdb's table is partial and in-frame only. The top ten hold 0.9% to 1.2% of the sample, which has about 140,000 clones, about 93% seen once. Germline V lookup: CDR1 LNHDA, CDR2 SQIVND (reference sequence). Between the trimmed V and J ends, which lost 11 bases and 6 bases, there was a span of 19 bases. This CDR3 contains 13 residues. This TCR derives from an adult with an advanced solid tumor such as melanoma, head and neck, liver or kidney cancer. The source was CD4+ or CD8+ T cells sorted from blood, collected in a trial of the OX40 agonist ivuxolimab. The chain couples TRBV19 to TRBJ1-1; a possible D gene is TRBD1 (6 bases). CDR3 sequence: CAVNAQGRAEAFF. The CDR3 region has the DNA TGTGCCGTAAATGCCCAGGGGAGGGCTGAAGCTTTCTTT.